This paragraph reports one T cell receptor beta chain. This receptor's antigen is unknown. No per-base quality is available; no much larger clone lies one base away. The data originate from a study of blood T cell repertoires in COVID-19 (TCRdb year 2020). About the study as a whole: The collaborator samples originated in the United States, Italy and Spain and spanned the acute and convalescent phases of COVID-19. The prospective study material was composed of cDNA or gDNA derived from T cells, B-cell-depleted T cells, or PBMCs. Deeply sampled blood TCRbeta repertoires from subjects exposed to, actively infected with, or recovered from COVID-19 were included in the dataset. The repertoires were released in a freely available public database meant as a resource for research on the immune response to SARS-CoV-2. Samples came from the ongoing ImmuneRACE study (first 160 participants) plus 1,254 subjects from 6 global collaborators. Nearly every sample came with metadata listing a de-identified subject ID, COVID-19 status, age in years and sex. Where HLA class I and class II types were available, the types were taken from metadata supplied by the sample provider, not from assay-based typing. The research as a whole found: Clinical and demographic metadata were provided uncurated, with the amount varying by source and participant.

The collaborating institutions used their own protocols to collect whole blood in K2EDTA tubes. Collaborator samples were shipped for TCRbeta analysis as frozen whole blood, isolated PBMCs, or DNA extracted from either sample type. The immunoSEQ Assay, a bias-controlled multiplex PCR, was used to amplify TCRbeta CDR3 regions from genomic DNA. The original pipeline was this. The number of nucleated cells in each sample was estimated from the amplification of reference gene primers within the assay. To quantify the absolute abundance of each unique TCRbeta CDR3 rearrangement, sequence reads were collapsed and filtered. For each sample, productive Simpson clonality was calculated as the square root of Simpson's diversity index over productive rearrangements. As stored in TCRdb, this immuneACCESS dataset retains in-frame rearrangements with V and J assigned. A fraction of the clones does not appear; measured against another copy, unresolved V genes explain less than half of the discrepancy, and the remainder lacks a known reason. V and J calls plus clone size are reproduced from that table; the DNA served to infer D and trimming. The sample table shows some 150,000 clones, and approximately 80% are seen once. 10% to 15% of the sample is in the top ten clones.

Clipping removes 3 bases from V and 3 bases from J, with 10 as the unmatched junction base count. CDR1 is given as LGHDT and CDR2 as YNNKEL, both from the germline V gene (reference sequence). The CDR3 starts with the cysteine, ends with the phenylalanine, and has 18 residues. The retained sequence is limited to the CDR3, 54 bases, with the frame set at the first base. The chain is made from TRBV3-1 (or the pseudogene TRBV3-2) and TRBJ2-1; the central 11 bases match TRBD2. The receptor's source is a man in his 60s with active or convalescent COVID-19. The sequencing input was peripheral blood. The DNA sequence is given as TGTGCCAGCAGCCACCAGCTGGGGGGACTAGCGGACTACAATGAGCAGTTCTTC. Its product reads: CASSHQLGGLADYNEQFF.